This T cell receptor (beta chain) appears in the sequencing data of a study of T cell changes during pregnancy in multiple sclerosis. TCRdb keeps only in-frame clones here, not all; method: immunoSEQ multiplex PCR. This table has roughly 90,000 clones, approximately 94% appearing once. Germline CDR1 and CDR2: SGDLS and YYNGEE. V lost 4 bases, J lost 7 bases, and 4 bases stayed unmatched. This CDR3 has 13 residues. Sequencing was performed on peripheral blood, taken in the third trimester of pregnancy. The rearrangement uses TRBV9 and TRBJ2-7; 11 bases are shared with TRBD2. This clonotype originated in a female donor with multiple sclerosis, enrolled in a pregnancy study. CDR3 sequence (DNA): TGTGCCAGCAGCCCGGGACTAGCGGTGGAGCAGTACTTC. Translating it yields CASSPGLAVEQYF.